Presented here are 15 T cell receptor beta chains from one specimen sequenced in a study of T cells in Graves' hyperthyroidism and ophthalmopathy. Amplification of TCR beta CDR3 regions was performed using RNA transcripts as template. The HTBI primer set served for first-round RT-PCR of the TCR CDR3. TCRdb passed the multiplex PCR reads through MiXCR, listing each CDR3 protein once. The sample records roughly 290,000 distinct CDR3 sequences, roughly an eighth being singletons. Sequenced sample: blood. The receptors shown here come from a middle-aged woman with Graves' hyperthyroidism.

The chain combines TRBV6-2 or TRBV6-3 with TRBJ1-2; TRBD1 matches at 8 bases. J was trimmed by 7 bases and V by 2 bases; bases with no gene match: 9. The germline V gene has CDR1 MNHEY and CDR2 SVGEGT. The CDR3 extends over 15 amino acids. The CDR3 DNA reads TGTGCCAGCAGTTACAATGGACAGGGACTCTCTGGCTACACCTTC. Its protein product is CASSYNGQGLSGYTF.

In its sample, this clonotype was seen a few times. The J gene is TRBJ2-2, the V gene TRBV5-6; TRBD1 agrees at 9 bases. Per the germline V gene, CDR1 is SGHDT and CDR2 is YYEEEE. The length of the CDR3 is 18 residues. Trimming at V came to 1 base and at J to 11 bases, leaving 18 bases not matched to a gene. CDR3 region: CASSLTGQGLFSDRELFF. The CDR3 DNA reads as TGTGCCAGCAGCTTGACGGGACAGGGCCTATTTAGTGATCGTGAGCTGTTTTTT.

This clonotype was recorded many times. V and J are TRBV12-3 or TRBV12-4 and TRBJ2-2; 7 nucleotides line up with TRBD1. V gave up 3 bases and J gave up 9 bases; unmatched junction bases: 4. The CDR3 runs to 13 residues. The CDR3 is CASSFRGHRELFF. The CDR3 DNA follows: TGTGCCAGCAGTTTTAGGGGGCATAGGGAGCTGTTTTTT.

Worth noting for this clonotype: An end of the junction does not agree with germline; a read error may underlie this. The chain combines TRBV29-1 with TRBJ2-2; D perhaps matches TRBD2 (7 bases). Germline CDR1 and CDR2: SQVTM and ANQGSEA. There are 15 residues in the CDR3. CDR3 sequence (DNA): TGCAGTGGGGGGGCAACAGGGCCAAACACCGGGGAGCCGTTTTTT. It translates to CSGGATGPNTGEPFF.

This clonotype was counted between two and nine times. V is TRBV20-1 and J is TRBJ1-2; a weak D match, TRBD1 (6 bases). This CDR3 region has 14 residues. V gave up 6 bases and J gave up 5 bases, with 19 bases separating them. Germline V gives CDR1 DFQATT, CDR2 SNEGSKA (reference sequence). CDR3 sequence reads: CSATPDSILYGYTF. As DNA, the CDR3 is TGCAGTGCAACGCCGGACAGCATTTTATATGGCTACACCTTC.

The V and J genes are TRBV9 and TRBJ2-2; either TRBD1 or TRBD2 may fit D (5 bases each). The CDR3 runs to 16 residues. The V end was cut by 0 bases, the J end by 5 bases, with 14 bases between. Germline-derived CDR1 and CDR2 are SGDLS and YYNGEE. The CDR3: CASSVGGTRGTGELFF. CDR3 coding DNA: TGTGCCAGCAGCGTAGGGGGGACCCGAGGGACCGGGGAGCTGTTTTTT.

The CDR3 DNA sequence: TGTGCCAGCTCCCGGGCACTGAAGAACTACGAGCAGTACTTC. This translates into CASSRALKNYEQYF. The chain employs TRBV7-9 and TRBJ2-7; D is ambiguous. CDR1 is SEHNR and CDR2 is FQNEAQ in the germline V gene (reference sequence). The germline V and J ends were trimmed by 8 bases and 3 bases, with 17 bases remaining between them. The CDR3 spans 14 residues.

This clonotype came up many times. This chain connects TRBV5-1 to TRBJ2-3; D tentatively reads TRBD1 or TRBD2 (5 bases each). Per the germline V gene, CDR1 is SGHRS and CDR2 is YFSETQ. Trimming took off 4 bases at V and 6 bases at J, with 15 bases between the two ends. CDR3 length: 14 amino acids. CDR3 protein: CASSTGPTRDTQYF. The CDR3, as DNA: TGCGCCAGCAGCACGGGACCGACTCGTGATACGCAGTATTTT.

At least ten counts were recorded for this clonotype. The V gene is TRBV30, the J gene TRBJ2-7; possible D gene TRBD2, 7 bases. Germline V gene data show CDR1 as GTSNPN and CDR2 as SVGIG (reference sequence). This CDR3 has 13 amino acids. Between the trimmed V and J ends, which lost 3 bases and 7 bases, there was a span of 16 bases. The CDR3 region is CAWSGGGSHEQYF. For the CDR3, the DNA is TGTGCCTGGAGCGGGGGCGGGAGTCATGAGCAGTACTTC. Full variable domain (remainder filled in from reference TRBV30 and TRBJ2-7): SQTIHQWPATLVQPVGSPLSLECTVEGTSNPNLYWYRQAAGRGLQLLFYSVGIGQISSEVPQNLSASRPQDRQFILSSKKLLLSDSGFYLCAWSGGGSHEQYFGPGTRLTVT.

As regards this clonotype: It may be a read error: a sequence one base away is much more abundant. This chain's CDR3 is CAISIGRVRNQPQHF. The CDR3 bases are TGTGCCATTAGTATAGGGAGGGTTCGGAATCAGCCCCAGCATTTT. V and J are TRBV19 and TRBJ1-5; D is unresolved. Germline CDR1 reads LNHDA; CDR2 reads SQIVND (reference sequence). This CDR3 has 15 residues.

This clonotype has at least ten counts. J is TRBJ2-5 and V is TRBV12-3 or TRBV12-4; TRBD1 aligns across 7 bases. Unmatched junction bases numbered 8, after V lost 5 bases and J lost 2 bases. The CDR3 is made up of 15 amino acids. CDR3 sequence (DNA): TGTGCCAGCAGTGCTACAGGGGTCCCTCAAGAGACCCAGTACTTC. This encodes CASSATGVPQETQYF.

This clonotype has a count of ten or more. The rearrangement uses TRBV19 and TRBJ2-1, with D perhaps matching TRBD2 (5 bases). Germline-derived CDR1 and CDR2 are LNHDA and SQIVND (reference sequence). V gave up 0 bases and J gave up 2 bases, with 11 bases separating them. The CDR3 covers 16 residues. The CDR3 reads CASSIDRRAAYNEQFF. The DNA for the CDR3 is TGTGCCAGTAGTATAGATCGGCGGGCCGCCTACAATGAGCAGTTCTTC. The full variable domain, rest sourced from reference TRBV19 and TRBJ2-1, is DGGITQSPKYLFRKEGQNVTLSCEQNLNHDAMYWYRQDPGQGLRLIYYSQIVNDFQKGDIAEGYSVSREKKESFPLTVTSAQKNPTAFYLCASSIDRRAAYNEQFFGPGTRLTVL.

The V call is TRBV5-4, the J call TRBJ2-7; D gene ambiguous. Deletions cut 4 bases from V and 7 bases from J, with 12 bases between. Per germline, CDR1 SGHNT and CDR2 YYREEE (reference sequence). The CDR3 is 12 residues long. CDR3 amino acids: CASSPSVGEQYF. CDR3 coding DNA: TGTGCCAGCAGCCCGAGTGTGGGTGAGCAGTACTTC. The whole variable domain, filled in from reference TRBV5-4 and TRBJ2-7, reads ETGVTQSPTHLIKTRGQQVTLRCSSQSGHNTVSWYQQALGQGPQFIFQYYREEENGRGNFPPRFSGLQFPNYSSELNVNALELDDSALYLCASSPSVGEQYFGPGTRLTVT.

This clonotype turned up a few times. The J gene is TRBJ2-1, the V gene TRBV7-9, with D hard to call. Trimming removed 5 bases at V and 8 bases at J, with 13 bases between. CDR3 length: 13 amino acids. Germline CDR1 reads SEHNR; CDR2 reads FQNEAQ (reference sequence). The CDR3 loop is CASSQRPSYEQFF. In nucleotides, the CDR3 is TGTGCCAGCAGCCAAAGGCCCTCCTATGAGCAGTTCTTC.

The chain links TRBV7-2 to TRBJ2-7; a possible D gene is TRBD1 (5 bases). Trimming pared 1 base from V and 6 bases from J, leaving 13 bases between. Germline loops: CDR1 SGHTA, CDR2 FQGNSA. The CDR3 totals 14 residues. The CDR3 loop reads CASSLDRQGLEQYF. The CDR3 region has the DNA TGTGCCAGCAGCTTAGATCGGCAGGGTCTCGAGCAGTACTTC.